This T cell receptor (beta chain) was sequenced for a study of blood T cell repertoires in COVID-19. The protocol was immunoSEQ multiplex PCR, while the TCRdb copy is restricted to in-frame clones and leaves out a portion. Among 120,000 to 150,000 clones listed, about 83% were seen once. The CDR3 covers 13 residues. CDR1 and CDR2 (germline): LGHDT, YNNKEL (reference sequence). The junction had 8 bases not matched to a gene; V was cut back by 8 bases and J by 5 bases. The chain links TRBV3-1 (or the pseudogene TRBV3-2) to TRBJ2-5, with TRBD1 matching 7 bases. Sequences were obtained from PBMCs or T cells enriched from blood (not recorded which). The TCR originated in a woman aged 45-65 years who had been exposed to COVID-19. CDR3 protein: CASSPQGRETQYF. CDR3 DNA sequence: TGTGCCAGCTCGCCACAGGGGCGGGAGACCCAGTACTTC.